This TCR beta chain emerged from a study of T cell repertoires in cytomegalovirus infection (dated by TCRdb to between 2018 and 2021). For the study in its entirety: Alongside well-studied HLA-B-restricted epitopes, the peptide stimulations were aimed at recently identified HLA-C-restricted CMV epitopes, whose presentation resists viral immunomodulation. Donor HLA type was relevant to the analysis, because carriage of CMV infection together with the matching HLA type was indicated by public TCR beta signatures. What the work shows at the level of the full study, not this receptor alone: The ex vivo response was dominated by HLA-C-restricted CMV-specific TCR beta clonotypes, which also provided the single most frequent clonotype in two of eight donors. In both this cohort and an independent cohort of 352 donors, the cumulative frequency of public TCR beta family members distinguished carriers of CMV infection plus the relevant HLA type.

For sequencing, an Illumina HiSeq 1500 was employed. TCRdb reran the public reads through fastp at Q25 and MiXCR, keeping productive beta chains. When rows share a CDR3 protein, they turn into one entry using the most common DNA and genes. Here the sample has roughly 730,000 distinct CDR3 sequences; around 32% occur a single time. The ten largest clones capture around a sixth of the sample. The treatment or condition label, as the study defines it: in vitro stimulation with specific CMV peptide epitopes to enrich CMV-specific T cells. With regard to this clonotype: This receptor's antigen is unknown. No qualities accompany the bases; no much larger clone lies one base away.

V has 0 bases trimmed and J has 10 bases trimmed; junction bases matching no gene number 5. Per the germline V gene, ENHRY is the CDR1 and SYGVKD is the CDR2. The CDR3 goes from the cysteine to the phenylalanine over 15 residues. The kept DNA is CDR3 alone, 45 bases in frame from the first base. The TCR originated in a human donor in good health (CMV status not recorded). Some clones in this sample may be carry-over from other donors' samples. Here the chain combines TRBV10-3 and TRBJ1-6; 8 of the junction bases match TRBD1. The sample was cultured PBMCs, taken from culture after CMV antigen stimulation. The nucleotides read TGTGCCATCAGTGAGTCCGGGACAGGCGGGTCACCCCTCCACTTT. It is translated as CAISESGTGGSPLHF.